This T cell receptor beta chain emerged from a study of T-cell memory formation after mild COVID-19. Study in general: The two donors had largely donor-specific TCR clusters. Study results and limitations: Clones that got smaller from day 15 to 85 had even CD4/CD8, while clones growing later tipped toward CD4+. Clones that contracted clustered mainly in CM and EM if CD4+ and in EMRA if CD8+.

Researchers used 5'RACE with constant-segment primers to make TCR alpha and TCR beta cDNA libraries that carry sample barcodes and UMIs. TCRdb reprocessed the 5' RACE reads via MiXCR and lists one record per CDR3 protein. The sample lists some 260,000 distinct CDR3 sequences; over 15% were seen once. Trimming removed 1 base at V and 6 bases at J, with 11 bases between. The CDR3 covers 14 residues. The germline CDR1 and CDR2 sequences are LGHNA and YNFKEQ. This clonotype was seen a few times. Antigen specificity is unknown. The chain links TRBV4-2 to TRBJ2-3; a weak D match, TRBD1 (5 bases). This clonotype originated in a man younger than 35 who had mild COVID-19 (a few samples of this study predate the infection). Cell type and time point are not known. Sample: PBMCs or a T cell subset sorted from them (not recorded which). The CDR3 DNA is TGTGCCAGCAGCCAAGGACAGTCAGCGGATACGCAGTATTTT. It codes for CASSQGQSADTQYF.